Listed below are T cell receptor beta chains from one sample, sequenced in a study of OX40 agonist ivuxolimab in advanced cancers. Sequenced by immunoSEQ multiplex PCR; TCRdb stores in-frame clones only, minus some. The sample lists 65,000 to 95,000 clones; roughly 90% were seen once. This sample comprised CD4+ or CD8+ T cells sorted from blood, obtained in a trial of the OX40 agonist ivuxolimab. These receptors all stem from an adult with an advanced solid tumor such as melanoma, head and neck, liver or kidney cancer. CDR3s include the opening cysteine and the closing phenylalanine or tryptophan. A D gene is named only where the DNA matches it firmly. Rows may omit the clone size; those that give it use once, few, many or a size class.

TRBJ1-4 - TRBV7-9 - 11 CASSRGEKLFF TGTGCCAGCAGTCGAGGGGAAAAACTGTTTTTT
TRBJ1-1 - TRBV11-2 once 11 CASSIDREAFF TGTGCCAGCAGCATCGACAGGGAAGCTTTCTTT
TRBJ1-1 - TRBV25-1 - 13 CASSDGGLGRAFF TGTGCCAGCAGTGATGGGGGTTTGGGCAGGGCTTTCTTT
TRBJ2-7 TRBD1 TRBV30 - 15 CAWSLGQAVSYEQYF TGTGCCTGGAGCCTAGGACAGGCGGTCTCCTACGAGCAGTACTTC
TRBJ2-1 - TRBV6-1 - 14 CASSVAEGYNEQFF TGTGCCAGCAGTGTAGCGGAGGGGTACAATGAGCAGTTCTTC
TRBJ2-5 - TRBV5-1 - 12 CASSRAQETQYF TGCGCCAGCAGTCGGGCCCAAGAGACCCAGTACTTC
TRBJ2-7 - TRBV4-1 - 15 CASSQDSGPTYEQYF TGCGCCAGCAGCCAAGATTCAGGTCCAACCTACGAGCAGTACTTC
TRBJ2-7 - TRBV5-4 - 17 CASSFSAFGYPLYEQYF TGTGCCAGCAGCTTCTCCGCTTTCGGGTACCCCCTCTACGAGCAGTACTTC
TRBJ1-3 TRBD1 TRBV5-4 - 17 CASSSGGQGASGNTIYF TGTGCCAGCAGCTCAGGGGGACAGGGGGCCTCTGGAAACACCATATATTTT
TRBJ2-1 - TRBV6-1 - 15 CASSRSQGSYNEQFF TGTGCCAGCAGTCGATCGCAGGGCTCCTACAATGAGCAGTTCTTC
TRBJ2-1 TRBD2 TRBV5-1 - 17 CASSWAQPGLAGSEQFF TGCGCCAGCAGCTGGGCACAACCGGGACTAGCGGGAAGTGAGCAGTTCTTC
TRBJ1-2 TRBD1 TRBV9 - 14 CASSVEQGNYGYTF TGTGCCAGCAGCGTAGAACAGGGGAACTATGGCTACACCTTC
TRBJ2-7 - TRBV10-2 - 14 CASSEQGGSYEQYF TGCGCCAGCAGTGAGCAGGGGGGGTCCTACGAGCAGTACTTC
TRBJ2-5 TRBD1 TRBV30 few 14 CAWSPGQGRETQYF TGTGCCTGGAGCCCGGGACAGGGGAGGGAGACCCAGTACTTC
TRBJ1-1 - TRBV30 few 13 CAWMLGENTEAFF TGTGCCTGGATGTTGGGGGAGAACACTGAAGCTTTCTTT
TRBJ2-3 TRBD2 TRBV4-2 - 16 CASCRTGLAGVDTQYF TGTGCCAGCTGTCGGACGGGGCTAGCGGGGGTAGATACGCAGTATTTT
TRBJ1-1 - TRBV20-1 - 10 CSASDISAFF TGCAGTGCTTCGGACATCAGTGCTTTCTTT